A selection of T cell receptor beta chains follows, all from one sample in a study of blood T cells in healthy people across ages. TCRdb passed the 5' RACE reads through MiXCR, listing each CDR3 protein once. Of roughly 500,000 distinct CDR3 sequences listed, 20% to 30% are singletons. The sample was also reused in another study, on T cells of mothers and their children.

The sample comprised blood. The receptors here all came from a boy aged 10-17 years in good health. The CDR3 runs from the conserved cysteine through the conserved F or W. Fields, in order: clone size, D gene, V gene, J gene, CDR3 DNA, CDR3 protein. D genes are given only for firm matches. Size is stated for part of the rows, as once, few or many counts, or as a class when the clone is expanded.

clone_size: few
d_call: TRBD2
v_call: TRBV4-3
j_call: TRBJ2-1
cdr3_nt: TGCGCCAGCAGCCCGGGACTAGCGGCGGGGAATGAGCAGTTCTTC
cdr3_aa: CASSPGLAAGNEQFF

clone_size: few
d_call: NA
v_call: TRBV9
j_call: TRBJ2-5
cdr3_nt: TGTGCCAGCAGCGTGTCAGGGGTTAGCCCCTACCAAGAGACCCAGTACTTC
cdr3_aa: CASSVSGVSPYQETQYF

clone_size: NA
d_call: TRBD2
v_call: TRBV14
j_call: TRBJ2-1
cdr3_nt: TGTGCCAGCAGTCGGCGATTAGCGGGAGGGCCAAGCTCCTACAATGAGCAGTTCTTC
cdr3_aa: CASSRRLAGGPSSYNEQFF

clone_size: NA
d_call: NA
v_call: TRBV30
j_call: TRBJ1-5
cdr3_nt: TGTGCCTGGAGTTCAGGGCTCAATCAGCCCCAGCATTTT
cdr3_aa: CAWSSGLNQPQHF

clone_size: few
d_call: TRBD1
v_call: TRBV6-5
j_call: TRBJ1-4
cdr3_nt: TGTGCCAGCAGTTACTCCAACAGGGGGCTCGAAAAACTGTTTTTT
cdr3_aa: CASSYSNRGLEKLFF

clone_size: NA
d_call: NA
v_call: TRBV7-9
j_call: TRBJ1-1
cdr3_nt: TGTGCCAGCAGTTTAGGGACGGTGAACACTGAAGCTTTCTTT
cdr3_aa: CASSLGTVNTEAFF

clone_size: few
d_call: TRBD2
v_call: TRBV4-2
j_call: TRBJ2-2
cdr3_nt: TGTGCCAGCAGCCAACCTGGGACTAGCGGGAACACCGGGGAGCTGTTTTTT
cdr3_aa: CASSQPGTSGNTGELFF

clone_size: NA
d_call: NA
v_call: TRBV25-1
j_call: TRBJ1-1
cdr3_nt: TGTGCCAGCAGTGAATATGGGTGGGGAGGGGGTACGAGCGTGAACACTGAAGCTTTCTTT
cdr3_aa: CASSEYGWGGGTSVNTEAFF

clone_size: NA
d_call: TRBD1
v_call: TRBV6-6
j_call: TRBJ2-7
cdr3_nt: TGTGCCAGCAGCCTAAGTCTTGGACAGGAGGCCGAGCAGTACTTC
cdr3_aa: CASSLSLGQEAEQYF

clone_size: NA
d_call: TRBD2
v_call: TRBV19
j_call: TRBJ2-7
cdr3_nt: TGTGCCAGTAGTCTCGCACCGGGACTAGGACACTACGAGCAGTACTTC
cdr3_aa: CASSLAPGLGHYEQYF

clone_size: few
d_call: NA
v_call: TRBV6-2/TRBV6-3
j_call: TRBJ2-4
cdr3_nt: TGTGCCAGCAGCACGGGAAACATTCAGTACTTC
cdr3_aa: CASSTGNIQYF

clone_size: few
d_call: NA
v_call: TRBV29-1
j_call: TRBJ2-1
cdr3_nt: TGCAGCGTCGTCCAGGGGTCCTACAATGAGCAGTTCTTC
cdr3_aa: CSVVQGSYNEQFF

clone_size: few
d_call: TRBD2
v_call: TRBV7-9
j_call: TRBJ2-5
cdr3_nt: TGTGCCAGCAGGTCTACTAGCGGGAGAGAAGAGACCCAGTACTTC
cdr3_aa: CASRSTSGREETQYF

clone_size: NA
d_call: TRBD1
v_call: TRBV4-3
j_call: TRBJ1-4
cdr3_nt: TGCGCCAGCAGCCACCGCGGACAGGGGCTTAATGAAAAACTGTTTTTT
cdr3_aa: CASSHRGQGLNEKLFF

clone_size: few
d_call: NA
v_call: TRBV10-3
j_call: TRBJ2-7
cdr3_nt: TGTGCCATCAGTGACCCCGGGACGACGTCCAGCGAGCAGTACTTC
cdr3_aa: CAISDPGTTSSEQYF

clone_size: NA
d_call: TRBD1
v_call: TRBV12-5
j_call: TRBJ2-2
cdr3_nt: TGTGCTAGTGTCCCGGGACAGAGTAACACCGGGGAGCTGTTTTTT
cdr3_aa: CASVPGQSNTGELFF

clone_size: few
d_call: NA
v_call: TRBV6-2/TRBV6-3
j_call: TRBJ2-2
cdr3_nt: TGTAAAAACACCGGGGAGCTGTTTTTT
cdr3_aa: CKNTGELFF

clone_size: NA
d_call: NA
v_call: TRBV20-1
j_call: TRBJ1-1
cdr3_nt: TGCAGTGCAGGAAAAGGGGGTTGGACTGAAGCTTTCTTT
cdr3_aa: CSAGKGGWTEAFF

clone_size: few
d_call: NA
v_call: TRBV2
j_call: TRBJ2-5
cdr3_nt: TGTGCCAGCAAGGGTAGCGCTCAAGAGACCCAGTACTTC
cdr3_aa: CASKGSAQETQYF

clone_size: once
d_call: NA
v_call: TRBV7-9
j_call: TRBJ2-1
cdr3_nt: TGTGCCAGCAGCCAAAATCCGGGGCAGCCTAACAATGAGCAGTTCTTC
cdr3_aa: CASSQNPGQPNNEQFF

clone_size: NA
d_call: NA
v_call: TRBV4-2
j_call: TRBJ2-2
cdr3_nt: TGTGCCAGCAGCCAAGTGGATCTTCTTATGAACACCGGGGAGCTGTTTTTT
cdr3_aa: CASSQVDLLMNTGELFF

clone_size: few
d_call: NA
v_call: TRBV4-3
j_call: TRBJ2-7
cdr3_nt: TGCGCCAGCAGCCAAGTTAGGTCGACCTACGAGCAGTACTTC
cdr3_aa: CASSQVRSTYEQYF

clone_size: few
d_call: NA
v_call: TRBV20-1
j_call: TRBJ2-7
cdr3_nt: TGCAGTGCTAGAACGGGGATAGCTGCCGAGCAGTACTTC
cdr3_aa: CSARTGIAAEQYF

clone_size: NA
d_call: NA
v_call: TRBV4-3
j_call: TRBJ1-3
cdr3_nt: TGCGCCAGCAGCCAAGAGCTCCACCGATTCCGGGGAAACACCATATATTTT
cdr3_aa: CASSQELHRFRGNTIYF

clone_size: few
d_call: NA
v_call: TRBV20-1
j_call: TRBJ1-5
cdr3_nt: TGCAGTGCTAGAGTTTTGGCAACAAGCAATCAGCCCCAGCATTTT
cdr3_aa: CSARVLATSNQPQHF

clone_size: NA
d_call: NA
v_call: TRBV9
j_call: TRBJ2-7
cdr3_nt: TGTGCCAGCAGCGTAGTGGCAGACTTCTACGAGCAGTACTTC
cdr3_aa: CASSVVADFYEQYF

clone_size: many
d_call: TRBD1
v_call: TRBV4-3
j_call: TRBJ2-1
cdr3_nt: TGCGCCAGCAGCCAACAGACAGGGTTAGAGCAGTTCTTC
cdr3_aa: CASSQQTGLEQFF

clone_size: few
d_call: NA
v_call: TRBV5-1
j_call: TRBJ2-1
cdr3_nt: TGCGCCAGCGCCGGGGGTGGGGGCAATGAGCAGTTCTTC
cdr3_aa: CASAGGGGNEQFF

clone_size: few
d_call: NA
v_call: TRBV28
j_call: TRBJ2-1
cdr3_nt: TGTGCCAGCAGTTTTCACGCTAGCACCAATGAGCAGTTCTTC
cdr3_aa: CASSFHASTNEQFF

clone_size: NA
d_call: TRBD2
v_call: TRBV7-9
j_call: TRBJ2-5
cdr3_nt: TGTGCCAGCAGCCAGGGTTCGGGGGACTACTTACTGGAGACCCAGTACTTC
cdr3_aa: CASSQGSGDYLLETQYF

clone_size: few
d_call: NA
v_call: TRBV11-1
j_call: TRBJ2-2
cdr3_nt: TGTGCCAGCAGCTGGACAGAAAACACCGGGGAGCTGTTTTTT
cdr3_aa: CASSWTENTGELFF

clone_size: NA
d_call: NA
v_call: TRBV7-6
j_call: TRBJ1-2
cdr3_nt: TGTGCCAGCAGCTTAGCGGGCGTGGGGCCGCTCTCTGGCTACACCTTC
cdr3_aa: CASSLAGVGPLSGYTF

clone_size: few
d_call: NA
v_call: TRBV7-3
j_call: TRBJ2-3
cdr3_nt: TGTGCCAGCAGCTTAATCTCGGTCAGCACAGATACGCAGTATTTT
cdr3_aa: CASSLISVSTDTQYF

clone_size: few
d_call: NA
v_call: TRBV5-1
j_call: TRBJ2-3
cdr3_nt: TGCGCCAGCAGCTTGTCTCGGGCGAGGACAGATACGCAGTATTTT
cdr3_aa: CASSLSRARTDTQYF

clone_size: few
d_call: NA
v_call: TRBV4-1
j_call: TRBJ1-1
cdr3_nt: TGCGCCAGCAGCCAGGCCGTAGGTAACACTGAAGCTTTCTTT
cdr3_aa: CASSQAVGNTEAFF

clone_size: NA
d_call: TRBD1
v_call: TRBV18
j_call: TRBJ2-6
cdr3_nt: TGTGCCAGCTCCCCCAGGCGACAGGGGGGTTCTGGGGCCAACGTCCTGACTTTC
cdr3_aa: CASSPRRQGGSGANVLTF

clone_size: few
d_call: NA
v_call: TRBV12-3/TRBV12-4
j_call: TRBJ2-1
cdr3_nt: TGTGCCAGCAGTTTATTGAGCGGGTCCTACAATGAGCAGTTCTTC
cdr3_aa: CASSLLSGSYNEQFF

clone_size: many
d_call: NA
v_call: TRBV28
j_call: TRBJ1-1
cdr3_nt: TGTGCCAGCAGAACTACCGGCCGGAACACTGAAGCTTTCTTT
cdr3_aa: CASRTTGRNTEAFF

clone_size: few
d_call: TRBD1
v_call: TRBV7-9
j_call: TRBJ2-7
cdr3_nt: TGTGCCAGCAGCCCGGACAGGGCAAGGTCCTACGAGCAGTACTTC
cdr3_aa: CASSPDRARSYEQYF

clone_size: NA
d_call: TRBD1
v_call: TRBV7-3
j_call: TRBJ2-2
cdr3_nt: TGTGCCAGCAGCTTACAGGGGGCTACCGGGGAGCTGTTTTTT
cdr3_aa: CASSLQGATGELFF

clone_size: many
d_call: TRBD1
v_call: TRBV7-9
j_call: TRBJ2-7
cdr3_nt: TGTGCCAGCAGCCCTCGGGGACAGGACTACGAGCAGTACTTC
cdr3_aa: CASSPRGQDYEQYF

clone_size: many
d_call: NA
v_call: TRBV7-8
j_call: TRBJ2-1
cdr3_nt: TGTGCCAGCAGCTTATTAAGGGGAGCGGAGGGGGGGTTGTACAATGAGCAGTTCTTC
cdr3_aa: CASSLLRGAEGGLYNEQFF

clone_size: NA
d_call: NA
v_call: TRBV6-2/TRBV6-3
j_call: TRBJ1-5
cdr3_nt: TGTGCCAGCAGTTACTCGAACTGGGATCAGCCCCAGCATTTT
cdr3_aa: CASSYSNWDQPQHF

clone_size: NA
d_call: TRBD1
v_call: TRBV9
j_call: TRBJ2-7
cdr3_nt: TGTGCCAGCAGCGCCTCACCGCAGGGGGCTTTATACGAGCAGTACTTC
cdr3_aa: CASSASPQGALYEQYF

clone_size: NA
d_call: TRBD1
v_call: TRBV28
j_call: TRBJ2-5
cdr3_nt: TGTGCCAGCAGCAACCCACTTCACACAGGGGCGGATGTCCCTCGGGTTTCGTACTTC
cdr3_aa: CASSNPLHTGADVPRVSYF

clone_size: once
d_call: NA
v_call: TRBV10-3
j_call: TRBJ1-5
cdr3_nt: TGTGCCATCAGTGGGTCATCGGGAGGACAGCCCCAGCATTTT
cdr3_aa: CAISGSSGGQPQHF

clone_size: many
d_call: TRBD1
v_call: TRBV3-1
j_call: TRBJ2-5
cdr3_nt: TGTGCCAGCAGCCAATTGGGGACAGGGGGTAGAGAGACCCAGTACTTC
cdr3_aa: CASSQLGTGGRETQYF

clone_size: NA
d_call: TRBD2
v_call: TRBV7-3
j_call: TRBJ2-3
cdr3_nt: TGTGCCAGCAGCTCGACACCTAGCGGGGGGGCCGATACGCAGTATTTT
cdr3_aa: CASSSTPSGGADTQYF

clone_size: NA
d_call: TRBD2
v_call: TRBV24-1
j_call: TRBJ2-7
cdr3_nt: TGTGCCACCAGTGATCAAGCGGGGAGCTCCTACGAGCAGTACTTC
cdr3_aa: CATSDQAGSSYEQYF

clone_size: NA
d_call: NA
v_call: TRBV28
j_call: TRBJ2-6
cdr3_nt: TGTGCCAGCACGAAGAGGGGTTCTGGGGCCAACGTCCTGACTTTC
cdr3_aa: CASTKRGSGANVLTF

clone_size: NA
d_call: TRBD2
v_call: TRBV20-1
j_call: TRBJ2-1
cdr3_nt: TGCAGTGCACGGACTAGCGGGAGTATTTACAATGAGCAGTTCTTC
cdr3_aa: CSARTSGSIYNEQFF

clone_size: many
d_call: NA
v_call: TRBV7-8
j_call: TRBJ2-7
cdr3_nt: TGTGCCAGCAGCTTAGAGGCGGGGAGCTCCTACGAGCAGTACTTC
cdr3_aa: CASSLEAGSSYEQYF

clone_size: NA
d_call: NA
v_call: TRBV6-1
j_call: TRBJ1-5
cdr3_nt: TGTGCCAGCAGTGACAGGGGCCCTTATCAGCCCCAGCATTTT
cdr3_aa: CASSDRGPYQPQHF

clone_size: NA
d_call: NA
v_call: TRBV5-1
j_call: TRBJ1-6
cdr3_nt: TGCGCCAGCAGCTTGGCCGTGGGTTCGACTGCTTCACCCCTCCACTTT
cdr3_aa: CASSLAVGSTASPLHF

clone_size: few
d_call: NA
v_call: TRBV7-7
j_call: TRBJ2-7
cdr3_nt: TGTGCTAGCAGCTTAGGCCCGTTCGGCGAGCAGTACTTC
cdr3_aa: CASSLGPFGEQYF

clone_size: many
d_call: TRBD1
v_call: TRBV6-1
j_call: TRBJ2-5
cdr3_nt: TGTGCCAGCAGTGTAGCCAACAGGGGGCGGCAAGAGACCCAGTACTTC
cdr3_aa: CASSVANRGRQETQYF

clone_size: NA
d_call: TRBD1
v_call: TRBV7-9
j_call: TRBJ1-1
cdr3_nt: TGTGCCAGCAGCCCAGACAGGGGTCAAGCTTTCTTT
cdr3_aa: CASSPDRGQAFF

clone_size: few
d_call: TRBD1
v_call: TRBV20-1
j_call: TRBJ2-1
cdr3_nt: TGCAGGCTGGGACAGGGGACCAATGAGCAGTTCTTC
cdr3_aa: CRLGQGTNEQFF

clone_size: NA
d_call: NA
v_call: TRBV14
j_call: TRBJ2-1
cdr3_nt: TGTGCCAGCAGCCGACTTGCAGGGGTAGTTTACAATGAGCAGTTCTTC
cdr3_aa: CASSRLAGVVYNEQFF